This T cell receptor beta chain appears in the sequencing data of a study of blood T cell repertoires in COVID-19. Study at large: COVID-19 samples, acute and convalescent, were from the United States, Italy and Spain.

Measured with immunoSEQ multiplex PCR; TCRdb has only the in-frame clones, and not every one. This table has some 130,000 clones, more than 85% appearing once. Patients at the Seattle site were enrolled during active infection and followed longitudinally. CDR1 and CDR2 (germline): SGHAT, FQDESV (reference sequence). The V and J ends lost 10 bases and 2 bases, in that order; junction bases with no gene match: 2. The CDR3 contains 13 residues. The receptor was isolated from a man aged 55 to 70 with COVID-19, enrolled during active disease. J is TRBJ2-2 and V is TRBV11-1; TRBD1 matches 9 bases. The sample taken for sequencing was peripheral blood. The CDR3 protein is CAMGQGNTGELFF. CDR3 coding DNA: TGTGCCATGGGACAGGGAAACACCGGGGAGCTGTTTTTT. Supplemented by reference TRBV11-1 and TRBJ2-2, the full variable domain reads EAEVAQSPRYKITEKSQAVAFWCDPISGHATLYWYRQILGQGPELLVQFQDESVVDDSQLPKDRFSAERLKGVDSTLKIQPAELGDSAMYLCAMGQGNTGELFFGEGSRLTVL.